The entry that follows covers one T cell receptor (beta chain) sequence. Its antigen is unidentified. Some clones are missing from TCRdb's copy, which holds only in-frame ones; the method was immunoSEQ multiplex PCR. Of about 200,000 clones listed, about 90% are singletons. This CDR3 contains 16 residues. Trimming cost V 5 bases and J 6 bases; bases outside gene matches: 14. Germline V gives CDR1 SGHRS, CDR2 YFSETQ. These data are taken from a study of T cell responses to AZD1222 COVID-19 vaccine. Study-wide background: Second-dose intervals near 4 or 12 weeks were combined. Study findings and constraints: At 160-218 and 743-854, vaccine-associated CD4 TCRs were dominant, and they spanned spike. Elevations in Spike-specific TCR breadth and depth followed administration of two AZD1222 doses. Nearly half of the spike-specific TCRs reportedly recognize variant regions that carry no mutations.

This chain connects TRBV5-1 to TRBJ2-3; 8 bases fit TRBD2. Sequenced material: peripheral blood, taken on day 0 of AZD1222 vaccination. The sequence was obtained from an adult in good health. CDR3 coding DNA: TGCGCCAGCAGAACACGACCGGGACTAGAATCGGATACGCAGTATTTT. This sequence encodes CASRTRPGLESDTQYF. Drawing the rest from reference TRBV5-1 and TRBJ2-3, the complete variable domain is KAGVTQTPRYLIKTRGQQVTLSCSPISGHRSVSWYQQTPGQGLQFLFEYFSETQRNKGNFPGRFSGRQFSNSRSEMNVSTLELGDSALYLCASRTRPGLESDTQYFGPGTRLTVL.